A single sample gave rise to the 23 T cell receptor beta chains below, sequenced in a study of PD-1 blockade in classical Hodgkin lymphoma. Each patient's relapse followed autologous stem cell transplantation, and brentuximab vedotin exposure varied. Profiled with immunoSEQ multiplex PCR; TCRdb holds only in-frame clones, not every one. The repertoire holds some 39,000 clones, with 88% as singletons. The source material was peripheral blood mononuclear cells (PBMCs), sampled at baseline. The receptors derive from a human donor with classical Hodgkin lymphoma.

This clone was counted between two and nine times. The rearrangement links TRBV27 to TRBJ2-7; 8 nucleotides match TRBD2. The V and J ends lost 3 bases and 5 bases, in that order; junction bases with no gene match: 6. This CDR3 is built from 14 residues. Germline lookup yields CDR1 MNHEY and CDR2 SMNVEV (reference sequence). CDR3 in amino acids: CASSFSGLVDEQYF. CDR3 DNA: TGTGCCAGCAGTTTCTCGGGACTAGTCGACGAGCAGTACTTC.

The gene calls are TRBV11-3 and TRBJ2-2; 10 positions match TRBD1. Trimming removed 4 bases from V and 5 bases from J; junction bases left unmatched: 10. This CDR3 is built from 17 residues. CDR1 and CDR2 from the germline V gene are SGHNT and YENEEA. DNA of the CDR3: TGTGCCAGCAGCTCCTACCTAGGACAGGGGGAGACCGGGGAGCTGTTTTTT. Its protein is CASSSYLGQGETGELFF.

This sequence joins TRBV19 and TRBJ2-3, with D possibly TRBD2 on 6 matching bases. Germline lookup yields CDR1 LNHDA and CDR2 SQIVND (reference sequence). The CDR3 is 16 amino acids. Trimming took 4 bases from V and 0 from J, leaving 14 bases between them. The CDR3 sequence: CASSRASVASTDTQYF. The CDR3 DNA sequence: TGTGCCAGTAGTAGAGCTAGCGTAGCTAGCACAGATACGCAGTATTTT.

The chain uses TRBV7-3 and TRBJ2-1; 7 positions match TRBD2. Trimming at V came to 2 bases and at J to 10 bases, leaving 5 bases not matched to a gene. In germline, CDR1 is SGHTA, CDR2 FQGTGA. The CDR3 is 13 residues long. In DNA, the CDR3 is TGTGCCAGCAGCTTAGGGACGCGGGGGGAGCAGTTCTTC. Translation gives CASSLGTRGEQFF.

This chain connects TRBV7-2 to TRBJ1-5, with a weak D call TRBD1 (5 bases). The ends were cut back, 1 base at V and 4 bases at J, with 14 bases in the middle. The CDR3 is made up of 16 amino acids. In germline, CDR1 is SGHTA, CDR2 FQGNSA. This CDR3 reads CASSLGSAGMNQPQHF. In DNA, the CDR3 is TGTGCCAGCAGCTTAGGATCGGCAGGGATGAATCAGCCCCAGCATTTT.

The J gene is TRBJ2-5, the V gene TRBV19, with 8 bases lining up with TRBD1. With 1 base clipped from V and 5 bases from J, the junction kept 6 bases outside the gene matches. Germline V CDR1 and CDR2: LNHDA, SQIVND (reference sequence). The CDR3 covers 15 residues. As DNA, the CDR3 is TGTGCCAGTAGTATAGGGGACAGGCGGCGGGAGACCCAGTACTTC. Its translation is CASSIGDRRRETQYF. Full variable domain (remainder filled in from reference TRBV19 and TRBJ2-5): DGGITQSPKYLFRKEGQNVTLSCEQNLNHDAMYWYRQDPGQGLRLIYYSQIVNDFQKGDIAEGYSVSREKKESFPLTVTSAQKNPTAFYLCASSIGDRRRETQYFGPGTRLLVL.

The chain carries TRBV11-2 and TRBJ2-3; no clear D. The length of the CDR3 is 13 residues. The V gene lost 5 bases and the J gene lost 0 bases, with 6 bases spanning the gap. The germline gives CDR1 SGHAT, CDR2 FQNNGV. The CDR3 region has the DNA TGTGCCAGCAGCCGGTATAGCACAGATACGCAGTATTTT. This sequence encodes CASSRYSTDTQYF.

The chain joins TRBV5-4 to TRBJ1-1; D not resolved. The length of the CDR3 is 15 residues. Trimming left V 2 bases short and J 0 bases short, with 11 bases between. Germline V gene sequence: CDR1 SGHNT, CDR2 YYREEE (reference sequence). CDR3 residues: CASSFHTTLNTEAFF. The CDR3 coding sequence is TGTGCCAGCAGCTTTCATACGACACTGAACACTGAAGCTTTCTTT.

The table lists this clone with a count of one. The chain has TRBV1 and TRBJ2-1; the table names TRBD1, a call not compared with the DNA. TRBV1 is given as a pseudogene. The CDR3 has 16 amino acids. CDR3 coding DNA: TGCACCAGCAGCCACCAACAGGGGGGGGACTACAATGAGCAGTTCTTC. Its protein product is CTSSHQQGGDYNEQFF.

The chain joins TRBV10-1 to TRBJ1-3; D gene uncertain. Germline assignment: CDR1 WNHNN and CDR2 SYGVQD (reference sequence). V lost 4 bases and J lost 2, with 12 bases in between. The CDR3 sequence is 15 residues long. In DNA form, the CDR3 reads TGCGCCAGCAGTGGGATGAGGGCCGCTGGAAACACCATATATTTT. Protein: CASSGMRAAGNTIYF.

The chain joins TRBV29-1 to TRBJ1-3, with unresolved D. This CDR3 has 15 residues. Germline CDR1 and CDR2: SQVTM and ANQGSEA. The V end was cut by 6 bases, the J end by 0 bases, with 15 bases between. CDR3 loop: CSVSPDGYSGNTIYF. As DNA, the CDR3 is TGCAGCGTGTCCCCCGACGGATACTCTGGAAACACCATATATTTT.

This chain's CDR3 is CASSPLSGSSYEQYF. The CDR3 DNA follows: TGTGCCAGCAGCCCACTTAGCGGGAGCTCCTACGAGCAGTACTTC. The V gene is TRBV11-2, the J gene TRBJ2-7, with 9 bases that match TRBD2. V shed 5 bases, J shed 0 bases, and the junction held 5 bases outside the gene matches. This CDR3 contains 15 residues. From germline, CDR1 is SGHAT and CDR2 FQNNGV.

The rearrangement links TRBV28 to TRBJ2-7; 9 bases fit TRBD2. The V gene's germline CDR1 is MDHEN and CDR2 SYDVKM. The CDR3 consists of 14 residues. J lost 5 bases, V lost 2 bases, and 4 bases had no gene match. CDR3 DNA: TGTGCCAGCAGTTTAGGCGGGAGGGCCCACGAGCAGTACTTC. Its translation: CASSLGGRAHEQYF.

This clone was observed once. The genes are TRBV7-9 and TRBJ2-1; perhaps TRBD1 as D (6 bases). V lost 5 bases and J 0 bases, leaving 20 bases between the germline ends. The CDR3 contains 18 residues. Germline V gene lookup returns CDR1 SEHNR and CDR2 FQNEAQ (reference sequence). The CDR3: CASSLVPRQAISYNEQFF. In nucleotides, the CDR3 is TGTGCCAGCAGCCTAGTCCCCCGACAGGCCATCTCCTACAATGAGCAGTTCTTC.

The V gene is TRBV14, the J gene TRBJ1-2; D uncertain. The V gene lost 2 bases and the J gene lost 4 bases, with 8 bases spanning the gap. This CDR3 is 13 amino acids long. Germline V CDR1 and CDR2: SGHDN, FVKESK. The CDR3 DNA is TGTGCCAGCAGCCAAACATTTGGCTATGGCTACACCTTC. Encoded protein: CASSQTFGYGYTF.

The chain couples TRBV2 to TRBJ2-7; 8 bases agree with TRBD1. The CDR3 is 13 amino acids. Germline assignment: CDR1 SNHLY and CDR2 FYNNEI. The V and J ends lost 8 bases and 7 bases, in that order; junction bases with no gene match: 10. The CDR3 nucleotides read TGTGCCAGCTTGATAGAGGACAGGGATGAGCAGTACTTC. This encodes CASLIEDRDEQYF.

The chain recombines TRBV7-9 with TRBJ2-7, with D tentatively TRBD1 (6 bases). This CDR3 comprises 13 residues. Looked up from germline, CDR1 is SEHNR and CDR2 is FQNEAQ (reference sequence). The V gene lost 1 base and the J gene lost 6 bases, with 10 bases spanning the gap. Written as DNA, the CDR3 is TGTGCCAGCAGCTTAGGGGGGCAGACCGAGCAGTACTTC. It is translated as CASSLGGQTEQYF.

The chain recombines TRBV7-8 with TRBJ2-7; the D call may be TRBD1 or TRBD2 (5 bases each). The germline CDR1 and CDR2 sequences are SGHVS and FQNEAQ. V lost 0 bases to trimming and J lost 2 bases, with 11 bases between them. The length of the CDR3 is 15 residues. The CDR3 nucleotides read TGTGCCAGCAGCTTAGCCCGGGACGGTCCCTACGAGCAGTACTTC. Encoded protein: CASSLARDGPYEQYF.

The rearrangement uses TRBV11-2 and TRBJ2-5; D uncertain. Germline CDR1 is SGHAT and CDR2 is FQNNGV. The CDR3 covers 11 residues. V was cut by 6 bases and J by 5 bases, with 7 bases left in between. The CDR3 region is CASSLSETQYF. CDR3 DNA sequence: TGTGCCAGCAGTTTGTCCGAGACCCAGTACTTC.

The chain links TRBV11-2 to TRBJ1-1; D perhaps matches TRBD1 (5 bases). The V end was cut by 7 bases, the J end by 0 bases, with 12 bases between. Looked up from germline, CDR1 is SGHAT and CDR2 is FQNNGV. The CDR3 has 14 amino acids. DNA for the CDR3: TGTGCCAGCACTCGGGGCGGGGTGAACACTGAAGCTTTCTTT. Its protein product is CASTRGGVNTEAFF.

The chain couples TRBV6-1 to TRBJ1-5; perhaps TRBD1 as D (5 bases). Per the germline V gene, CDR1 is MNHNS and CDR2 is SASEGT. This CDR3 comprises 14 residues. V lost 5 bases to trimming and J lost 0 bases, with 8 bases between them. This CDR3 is CASSRQFSNQPQHF. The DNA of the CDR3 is TGTGCCAGCAGTAGACAGTTTAGCAATCAGCCCCAGCATTTT.

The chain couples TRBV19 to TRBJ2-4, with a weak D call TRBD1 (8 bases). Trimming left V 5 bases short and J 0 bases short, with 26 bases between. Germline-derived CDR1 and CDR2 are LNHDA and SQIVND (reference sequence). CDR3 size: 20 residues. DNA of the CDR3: TGTGCCAGTAGTCCCCGACAGGGGCCGTGGGGGGGAGAAGCCAAAAACATTCAGTACTTC. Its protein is CASSPRQGPWGGEAKNIQYF.

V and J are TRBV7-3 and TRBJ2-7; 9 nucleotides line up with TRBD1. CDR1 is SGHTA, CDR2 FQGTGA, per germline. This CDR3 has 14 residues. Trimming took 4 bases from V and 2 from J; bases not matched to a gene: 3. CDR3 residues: CASSSTGGPYEQYF. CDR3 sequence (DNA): TGTGCCAGCAGCTCGACAGGGGGTCCCTACGAGCAGTACTTC.